A selection of T cell receptor beta chains follows, all from one sample in a study of blood T cell repertoires in COVID-19. Measured with immunoSEQ multiplex PCR; TCRdb has only the in-frame clones, and not every one. Here the sample spans 45,000 to 65,000 clones, around 90% being singletons. The sequencing input was peripheral blood. These receptors all stem from a human donor in a cohort sampled during active COVID-19. Both conserved end residues are part of each CDR3. The D gene is left open where the match is weak.

D	V	J	DNA	CDR3
TRBD2	TRBV5-5	TRBJ2-2	TGTGCCAGCAGCTCGACATACCTAGCGGGGGGCCAGCTTGCCGGGGAGCTGTTTTTT	CASSSTYLAGGQLAGELFF
TRBD2	TRBV7-2	TRBJ2-7	TGTGCCAGCACGCCGCGGGAGGGCTACGAGCAGTACTTC	CASTPREGYEQYF
TRBD2	TRBV6-2/TRBV6-3	TRBJ2-7	TGTGCCAGCAGTTACTCGAGGCGCGGGGGGGCCTACGAGCAGTACTTC	CASSYSRRGGAYEQYF
TRBD1	TRBV10-3	TRBJ1-2	TGTGCCATCAGTGGGACAGGGGTCAACTATGGCTACACCTTC	CAISGTGVNYGYTF
TRBD2	TRBV4-3	TRBJ2-2	TGCGCCAGCAGCCAACCGGGACTAGCGGGGGGATTTAACACCGGGGAGCTGTTTTTT	CASSQPGLAGGFNTGELFF
-	TRBV19	TRBJ1-2	TGTGCCAGTTACAGTCCTAACTATGGCTACACCTTC	CASYSPNYGYTF
TRBD2	TRBV5-1	TRBJ2-7	TGCGCCAGCAGCTCCCTGACTAGCGGGGGGGCCCGTCCAACCGAGCAGTACTTC	CASSSLTSGGARPTEQYF
-	TRBV5-8	TRBJ2-3	TGTGCCAGCAGCCCGGGACAACAAAGTACGCAGTATTTT	CASSPGQQSTQYF
TRBD2	TRBV3-1/TRBV3-2	TRBJ2-5	TGTGCCAGCAGCAGCGGACTAGCGGGGGTCGGAGAGACCCAGTACTTC	CASSSGLAGVGETQYF
-	TRBV19	TRBJ1-4	TGTGCCAGTAGCCTACAGGCATCTAATGAAAAACTGTTTTTT	CASSLQASNEKLFF
-	TRBV5-1	TRBJ2-2	TGCGCCAGCAGTCGGGGGGCTGCCGGGGAGCTGTTTTTT	CASSRGAAGELFF
-	TRBV9	TRBJ2-7	TGTGCCAGCAGCGTGTTGGCAGGGGGGTACGAGCAGTACTTC	CASSVLAGGYEQYF
-	TRBV9	TRBJ2-3	TGTGCCAGCAGCCTCCGGAGCACAGATACGCAGTATTTT	CASSLRSTDTQYF
TRBD2	TRBV6-5	TRBJ2-5	TGTGCCAGCAGTTTAGAAGCGGGGCCGGCCGAGACCCAGTACTTC	CASSLEAGPAETQYF
TRBD1	TRBV6-2/TRBV6-3	TRBJ1-4	TGTGCCAGCAGTAGGGACAGGGGGACAACTAATGAAAAACTGTTTTTT	CASSRDRGTTNEKLFF
-	TRBV11-2	TRBJ1-2	TGTGCCAGCAGCTTAAGGGAGGGGATGTCCTCTGGCTACACCTTC	CASSLREGMSSGYTF
TRBD1	TRBV6-5	TRBJ1-1	TGTGCCAGCAGTTGGGACAGACCCCAGAGGGGCACTGAAGCTTTCTTT	CASSWDRPQRGTEAFF
TRBD2	TRBV6-2/TRBV6-3	TRBJ2-5	TGTGCCAGCAGTTCACCGGGACTAGCGGGGGGGCCTATGGAGACCCAGTACTTC	CASSSPGLAGGPMETQYF
-	TRBV7-2	TRBJ1-6	TGTGCCAGCAGCCCTCGACAGGTTACCAATTCACCCCTCCACTTT	CASSPRQVTNSPLHF
-	TRBV10-3	TRBJ1-2	TGTGCCATCAGTGAGCTGCAGGGTAGAGGCTACACCTTC	CAISELQGRGYTF